Presented here are 24 T cell receptor beta chains from one specimen sequenced in a study of CD4 and CD8 cells across lung adenocarcinoma regions. MiXCR was run by TCRdb on the PCR reads, yielding one entry per CDR3 protein. This sample has fewer than 20,000 distinct CDR3 sequences, with under 70% found just once. The sequencing sample was made of CD8+ T cells from the center of a lung tumor. The receptor source for this set is a female donor with lung adenocarcinoma. The CD4 and CD8 labels of this study may be unreliable.

Relative to its sample, this clonotype is large. The chain has TRBV6-1 and TRBJ2-3, with 9 nucleotides matching TRBD2. J was trimmed by 4 bases and V by 2 bases; bases with no gene match: 10. This CDR3 has 17 amino acids. CDR1 is MNHNS, CDR2 SASEGT, per germline. The CDR3 spells CASSERAGTSSPDTQYF. As DNA, the CDR3 is TGTGCCAGCAGTGAAAGGGCCGGGACTAGCTCGCCAGATACGCAGTATTTT.

The chain has TRBV12-3 or TRBV12-4 and TRBJ2-1; a possible D gene is TRBD1 (5 bases). V was pared by 2 bases and J by 5 bases, with 10 bases between. This CDR3 region has 14 residues. The CDR3 bases are TGTGCCAGCAGTTTACGGCAGGGCAACAATGAGCAGTTCTTC. Translating gives CASSLRQGNNEQFF.

The chain has TRBV4-1 and TRBJ2-3; TRBD1 might be the D (6 bases). Per germline, CDR1 MGHRA and CDR2 YSYEKL. V lost 0 bases to trimming and J lost 6 bases, with 10 bases between them. The CDR3 runs 14 residues. CDR3 bases: TGCGCCAGCAGCCAAGATGGGGGCGGGGATACGCAGTATTTT. It yields the protein CASSQDGGGDTQYF.

This clonotype is large within its sample. J is TRBJ1-2 and V is TRBV6-1; TRBD1 aligns across 9 bases. The V and J ends lost 3 bases and 7 bases, in that order; junction bases with no gene match: 9. CDR3 size: 15 residues. Germline V gene data show CDR1 as MNHNS and CDR2 as SASEGT. This CDR3 reads CASSEDRGLSAGYTF. Written as DNA, the CDR3 is TGTGCCAGCAGTGAGGACAGGGGACTCTCGGCTGGCTACACCTTC.

On this clonotype: Compared with germline, one end of the junction differs, possibly owing to a read error. The chain employs TRBV25-1 and TRBJ2-5; TRBD2 might be the D (5 bases). CDR3 length equals 14 residues. Germline V lookup: CDR1 MGHDK, CDR2 SYGVNS. The CDR3 reads CASSGGRRKKIQYF. The DNA of the CDR3 is TGTGCGAGCAGCGGAGGCCGTCGAAAAAAGATCCAGTACTTC.

This clonotype was seen at least ten times. The rearrangement uses TRBV6-1 and TRBJ2-5; 7 positions agree with TRBD1. The DNA end favors TRBJ2-7, so the J call may be wrong. Germline loops: CDR1 MNHNS, CDR2 SASEGT. CDR3 size: 13 residues. The CDR3 sequence: CASSKDRNYEQYF. CDR3 coding DNA: TGTGCCAGCAGTAAGGACAGGAACTACGAGCAGTACTTC.

This clonotype was seen a few times. The chain recombines TRBV6-1 with TRBJ1-1; 9 bases match TRBD1. This CDR3 is 15 amino acids long. V shed 6 bases and J 5 bases; nucleotides not matched to a gene: 10. Germline loops: CDR1 MNHNS, CDR2 SASEGT. The CDR3 spells CASRTYRGRGTEAFF. For the CDR3, the DNA is TGTGCCAGCAGGACATACAGGGGGCGCGGGACTGAAGCTTTCTTT.

The sample holds many counts of this clonotype. The junction does not match germline at one end; this may be a read error. The chain is built from TRBV6-1 and TRBJ1-1; D is possibly TRBD1 (5 bases). The V gene's germline CDR1 is MNHNS and CDR2 SASEGT. The CDR3 covers 15 residues. CDR3 nucleotides: TGTGCCAGCGGTGAGATGACAGCCATGAACACTGAAGCTTTCTTT. This translates into CASGEMTAMNTEAFF.

This clonotype rates as medium-sized. The rearrangement links TRBV4-1 to TRBJ2-3; D is unclear. Trimming took 4 bases from V and 3 from J, leaving 14 bases between them. The CDR3 runs to 15 residues. From germline, CDR1 is MGHRA and CDR2 YSYEKL. In DNA, the CDR3 is TGCGCCAGCAGCCCTTGGGCCAACCCGACAGATACGCAGTATTTT. Translating it yields CASSPWANPTDTQYF.

This sequence joins TRBV6-1 and TRBJ2-1; D might be TRBD1 or TRBD2, each matching 5 bases. This CDR3 comprises 14 residues. Germline lookup yields CDR1 MNHNS and CDR2 SASEGT. The V end was cut by 4 bases, the J end by 2 bases, with 9 bases between. The CDR3 loop reads CASSGDAAYNEQFF. Written as DNA, the CDR3 is TGTGCCAGCAGTGGGGACGCAGCCTACAATGAGCAGTTCTTC.

This clonotype has a count of ten or more. The chain is built from TRBV4-1 and TRBJ1-3; D gene uncertain. Germline V gene lookup returns CDR1 MGHRA and CDR2 YSYEKL. With 0 bases removed from V and 4 bases from J, the gap between germline ends came to 19 bases. CDR3 length equals 18 residues. CDR3 residues: CASSQDEKEAFRGNTIYF. The CDR3 nucleotides are TGCGCCAGCAGCCAAGATGAGAAGGAGGCCTTCCGGGGAAACACCATATATTTT.

The chain couples TRBV10-3 to TRBJ1-1; D is unresolved. Per the germline V gene, CDR1 is ENHRY and CDR2 is SYGVKD. CDR3 length: 14 amino acids. V was clipped by 0 bases and J by 4 bases, with 9 bases between them. The CDR3, as DNA: TGTGCCATCAGTGAGTCGACGGGATTCACTGAAGCTTTCTTT. Translation: CAISESTGFTEAFF.

With regard to this clonotype: Sequence at one end of the junction differs from germline and may be a read error. V gene TRBV10-1 combines with J gene TRBJ2-3; weak D call: TRBD1 (6 bases). Looked up from germline, CDR1 is WNHNN and CDR2 is SYGVQD (reference sequence). CDR3 length: 14 residues. This chain's CDR3 is CGSWGLSGTDMQYF. DNA of the CDR3: TGCGGCAGCTGGGGGCTGAGTGGCACAGACATGCAGTATTTT.

By share of the sample, this clonotype is medium-sized. V and J are TRBV7-6 and TRBJ2-2, with a possible D match to TRBD2 (5 bases). Germline loops: CDR1 SGHVS, CDR2 FNYEAQ. The V and J ends lost 5 bases and 2 bases respectively, with 9 bases between them. CDR3 length equals 14 residues. The CDR3 DNA is TGTGCCAGCAGCGGTGGACTCAACACCGGGGAGCTGTTTTTT. It translates to CASSGGLNTGELFF.

On this clonotype: One end of the junction does not line up with germline, which may come from a read error. The chain employs TRBV6-5 and TRBJ2-4; TRBD2 is a possible D gene (5 bases). The CDR3 covers 15 residues. CDR1 and CDR2 from the germline V gene are MNHEY and SVGAGI. CDR3 in amino acids: CARRFSGVSGDAQYF. For the CDR3, the DNA is TGTGCCCGCAGATTCTCCGGGGTGAGCGGCGATGCGCAGTACTTT.

To note about this clonotype: Germline is not matched at one junction end, which may reflect a read error. This chain connects TRBV6-8 to TRBJ2-4; weak D call: TRBD2 (6 bases). The CDR3 is 14 amino acids. CDR1 MNHGY and CDR2 SAAAGT come from the germline V gene. The CDR3 coding sequence is TGTGGCAGCTCGGGGGAGAGAGCCGAAAATACGCAGTACTTT. It encodes CGSSGERAENTQYF.

The CDR3 loop reads CASLRKANEQYF. The CDR3 DNA follows: TGTGCCAGCCTCCGCAAGGCAAACGAGCAGTACTTC. This chain connects TRBV6-1 to TRBJ2-7; D not resolved. Trimming removed 8 bases from V and 5 bases from J, with 13 bases in between. CDR1 is MNHNS and CDR2 is SASEGT in the germline V gene. The CDR3 has 12 amino acids.

For this clonotype: The junction and the germline gene differ at one end; a read error may be behind it. The V and J genes are TRBV7-2 and TRBJ2-2, with 10 bases lining up with TRBD2. The CDR3 spans 15 residues. The germline CDR1 and CDR2 sequences are SGHTA and FQGNSA. CDR3 sequence: CASRLAGGRTGELFF. CDR3 DNA: TGTGCCAGCAGATTAGCGGGGGGTCGAACCGGGGAGCTGTTTTTT.

Only one count was recorded for this clonotype. This rearrangement joins TRBV10-3 to TRBJ2-3; unclear D gene. Germline-derived CDR1 and CDR2 are ENHRY and SYGVKD. Trimming removed 8 bases at V and 5 bases at J, with 11 bases between. The CDR3 runs 12 residues. In DNA, the CDR3 is TGTGCCATCTCCAGTGCCAAAGATACGCAGTATTTT. Its protein is CAISSAKDTQYF.

This clonotype was observed a handful of times. Written as DNA, the CDR3 is TGTGCCAGCAGTGAAGCCGGGGGGACAGAGACGCAGTACTTC. Translating it yields CASSEAGGTETQYF. The chain combines TRBV6-1 with TRBJ2-3; TRBD1 or TRBD2 may be the D gene (7 bases each). The DNA end favors TRBJ2-7, so the J call may be wrong. The CDR3 totals 14 residues. CDR1 is MNHNS, CDR2 SASEGT, per germline.

V and J are TRBV6-1 and TRBJ1-4; D not resolved. Trimming stripped 9 bases from V and 1 base from J, with 9 bases between. The length of the CDR3 is 13 residues. Germline V CDR1 and CDR2: MNHNS, SASEGT. CDR3 nucleotide sequence: TGTGCCAGTCAATTTATAACTAATGAAAAACTGTTTTTT. Protein sequence: CASQFITNEKLFF.

In its sample, this clonotype was seen a few times. J is TRBJ2-5 and V is TRBV20-1; D is uncertain. The V gene lost 0 bases and the J gene lost 0 bases, with 8 bases spanning the gap. Germline CDR1 is DFQATT and CDR2 is SNEGSKA (reference sequence). The CDR3 has 14 amino acids. CDR3 region: CSARDWLDQETQYF. DNA for the CDR3: TGCAGTGCTAGAGATTGGCTAGACCAAGAGACCCAGTACTTC.

V is TRBV6-1 and J is TRBJ2-3; no clear D. The better agreement between TRBJ2-7 and the DNA end casts doubt on the J call. This CDR3 contains 12 residues. Germline CDR1 reads MNHNS; CDR2 reads SASEGT. The DNA of the CDR3 is TGTGCCAGGGGCGAAAACACAGAGACGCAGTACTTC. It is translated as CARGENTETQYF.

Relative to its sample, this clonotype is medium-sized. This chain joins TRBV6-1 and TRBJ1-6; the D gene is possibly TRBD1 (5 bases). V was clipped by 7 bases and J by 1 base, with 17 bases between them. The CDR3 is made up of 17 amino acids. In germline, CDR1 is MNHNS, CDR2 SASEGT. The CDR3 here is CASKAGLRGSYNSPLHF. The CDR3 DNA follows: TGTGCCAGCAAAGCAGGACTTCGGGGGTCCTATAATTCACCCCTCCACTTT.